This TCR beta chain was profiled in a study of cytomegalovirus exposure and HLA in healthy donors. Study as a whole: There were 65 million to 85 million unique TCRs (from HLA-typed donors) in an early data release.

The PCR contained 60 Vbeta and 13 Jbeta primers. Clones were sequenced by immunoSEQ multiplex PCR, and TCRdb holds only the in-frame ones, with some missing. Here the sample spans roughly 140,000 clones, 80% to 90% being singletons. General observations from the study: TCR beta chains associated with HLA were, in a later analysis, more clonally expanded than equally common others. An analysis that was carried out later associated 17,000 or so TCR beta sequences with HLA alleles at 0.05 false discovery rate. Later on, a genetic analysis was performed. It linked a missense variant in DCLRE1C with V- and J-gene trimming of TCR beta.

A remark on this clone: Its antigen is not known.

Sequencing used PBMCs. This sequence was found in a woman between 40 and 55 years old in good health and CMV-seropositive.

The CDR3, as DNA: TGTGCCAGCAGCCGTTACCCCCCTCGGAGCACAGATACGCAGTATTTT. Protein sequence: CASSRYPPRSTDTQYF. J is TRBJ2-3 and V is TRBV27; D uncertain. CDR3 size: 16 residues. Germline loops: CDR1 MNHEY, CDR2 SMNVEV (reference sequence). V was pared by 6 bases and J by 0 bases, with 16 bases between.